Shown below are 6 T cell receptor beta chains from a single sample sequenced in a study of Ad26.COV2.S vaccination and SARS-CoV-2 variants. Using immunoSEQ multiplex PCR, the repertoire was profiled, and TCRdb retains in-frame clones only, with some absent. The sample has 300,000 to 450,000 clones, 70% to 90% seen once. Treatment given: 15 to 20 received Ad26.COV2.S at low or high dose, single or two shots; about 5 received placebo; per-sample allocation not given. Samples analyzed were those drawn on day 63 after the first vaccine or placebo injection. The sample here was peripheral blood, taken in a trial of Ad26.COV2.S vaccine versus placebo. The source of these receptors is a person between 18 and 65 years old who received the Ad26.COV2.S COVID-19 vaccine or a placebo.

This clone was observed a few times. The V gene is TRBV6-5, the J gene TRBJ1-3, with TRBD1 identical over 9 bases. Germline CDR1 and CDR2: MNHEY and SVGAGI. Trimming at V came to 6 bases and at J to 2 bases, leaving 5 bases not matched to a gene. The CDR3 sequence is 15 residues long. CDR3 in amino acids: CASRPTGGTGNTIYF. The CDR3 bases are TGTGCCAGCAGACCAACAGGGGGCACTGGAAACACCATATATTTT.

In DNA form, the CDR3 reads TGCGCCAGCAGTAGGGGGACAGGGGGTTACGAGCAGTACTTC. Protein product: CASSRGTGGYEQYF. The chain has TRBV5-1 and TRBJ2-7; 11 bases match TRBD1. CDR1 is SGHRS and CDR2 is YFSETQ in the germline V gene. The CDR3 has 14 amino acids. V was clipped by 5 bases and J by 4 bases; unmatched bases: 5.

This clone was found once. The chain combines TRBV28 with TRBJ2-7; D is unclear. V shed 4 bases and J shed 4 bases, with 5 bases lying between them. Germline V gene data show CDR1 as MDHEN and CDR2 as SYDVKM. This CDR3 contains 11 residues. CDR3 nucleotide sequence: TGTGCCAGCAGTTCGACATACGAGCAGTACTTC. Protein sequence: CASSSTYEQYF.

V gene TRBV11-3 combines with J gene TRBJ1-1, with a possible D match to TRBD1 (6 bases). Trimming pared 1 base from V and 4 bases from J, leaving 13 bases between. The CDR3 extends over 15 amino acids. Germline CDR1 SGHNT, CDR2 YENEEA. The CDR3 nucleotides read TGTGCCAGCAGCTTAGGCACAGGGCCGGGCACTGAAGCTTTCTTT. It codes for CASSLGTGPGTEAFF.

The J gene is TRBJ1-2, the V gene TRBV7-2; D gene ambiguous. The CDR3 consists of 14 residues. Germline CDR1 SGHTA, CDR2 FQGNSA. Between the trimmed V and J ends, which lost 5 bases and 4 bases, there was a span of 14 bases. The CDR3 DNA is TGTGCCAGCAGCCTTTTCCTAGGGATCTATGGCTACACCTTC. Amino acids: CASSLFLGIYGYTF.

For the CDR3, the DNA is TGTGCCAGCAGTTACTTAGCAGGGGTCTACGAGCAGTACTTC. Residues: CASSYLAGVYEQYF. The V and J genes are TRBV6-2 or TRBV6-3 and TRBJ2-7; D might be TRBD1 (6 bases). The CDR3 is 14 amino acids. V gave up 1 base and J gave up 3 bases, with 10 bases separating them. Germline CDR1 is MNHEY and CDR2 is SVGEGT.